These T cell receptor beta chains were read from a single sample in a study of tumor and adjacent non-tumor tissue in lung cancer. One entry per CDR3 protein, called by TCRdb with MiXCR from the multiplex PCR reads. Of approximately 79,000 distinct CDR3 sequences in the sample, approximately 82% were seen once. The sequenced material came from distant non-tumor lung tissue. These receptor sequences come from a man between 65 and 85 years old with non-small cell lung cancer. CDR3s include the opening cysteine and the closing phenylalanine or tryptophan. The D gene is left open where the match is weak. Clone size appears in some rows only: once, few, many, or a class for an expanded clone.

j_call	clone_size	d_call	v_call	cdr3_aa	cdr3_nt
TRBJ2-7	NA	NA	TRBV7-8	CASSSGYEQHF	TGTGCCAGCAGCTCAGGGTACGAGCAGCACTTC
TRBJ2-5	NA	NA	TRBV29-1	CSVPDRFQETGYF	TGCAGCGTGCCCGACAGGTTCCAAGAGACCGGATACTTC
TRBJ2-3	many	TRBD1	TRBV5-6	CASSHGTGVDTQYF	TGTGCCAGCAGCCATGGGACAGGGGTAGATACGCAGTATTTT
TRBJ2-1	NA	TRBD2	TRBV6-2/TRBV6-3	CVSIIGLAGNNEQFF	TGTGTCAGCATTATTGGACTAGCGGGGAACAATGAGCAGTTCTTC
TRBJ2-1	few	TRBD2	TRBV5-6	CASSFPREGQRKNSYNEQFF	TGTGCCAGCAGCTTTCCGCGGGAGGGCCAGCGGAAGAACTCCTACAATGAGCAGTTCTTC
TRBJ2-7	NA	NA	TRBV11-2	CDTSLDQGGPYEQYF	TGTGACACCAGTTTAGATCAGGGGGGCCCCTACGAGCAGTACTTC
TRBJ1-5	NA	NA	TRBV28	CASSLHQTRPQHF	TGTGCCAGCAGTCTACATCAAACCAGGCCCCAGCATTTT
TRBJ1-2	once	NA	TRBV6-6	CASSPRRVSWRYTF	TGTGCCAGCAGCCCTAGACGGGTCTCATGGCGCTACACCTTC
TRBJ2-3	NA	TRBD2	TRBV10-3	CAISDGLAGLTETQYF	TGTGCCATCAGCGATGGACTAGCGGGACTAACAGAAACGCAGTATTTT
TRBJ1-2	NA	NA	TRBV6-5	CASSTTGMGAYRYTF	TGTGCCAGTAGTACTACAGGGATGGGCGCTTATCGCTACACCTTC
TRBJ2-5	NA	TRBD2	TRBV11-1	CVSASGWGGETQYF	TGTGTAAGCGCTTCCGGCTGGGGGGGGGAGACCCAGTACTTC
TRBJ1-1	NA	NA	TRBV20-1	CSASWLGMNTEVFF	TGCAGTGCTAGTTGGCTTGGGATGAACACTGAAGTCTTCTTT
TRBJ1-6	NA	TRBD1	TRBV20-1	CSTIQGEGSPLHF	TGCAGTACTATACAGGGGGAAGGTTCACCCCTCCACTTT
TRBJ1-1	NA	TRBD1	TRBV10-2	CDSRDRGTETFF	TGCGACAGCAGGGACAGGGGCACTGAAACTTTCTTT
TRBJ2-1	NA	NA	TRBV7-8	CASSRTIGDFSYNDQFF	TGTGCCAGCAGCCGAACTATAGGGGACTTCTCCTATAATGACCAGTTCTTC
TRBJ1-5	NA	NA	TRBV19	CASRMKLGLNQPQHF	TGTGCCAGTAGGATGAAGCTGGGTCTTAATCAGCCCCAACATTTT
TRBJ2-2	NA	TRBD2	TRBV20-1	CSAVSGEKNTGELVF	TGCAGTGCAGTTAGCGGGGAGAAGAACACCGGTGAGCTGGTTTTT
TRBJ2-3	NA	NA	TRBV11-2	CASSLDPGADTQYF	TGTGCCAGCAGCTTAGATCCGGGGGCGGATACGCAGTATTTT
TRBJ2-1	NA	NA	TRBV10-1	CASSPGDPYNEQSF	TGCGCCAGCAGTCCGGGGGACCCCTACAATGAGCAGTCCTTC
TRBJ1-2	NA	NA	TRBV6-1	CASSSGPWDGYTF	TGTGCCAGCAGTTCCGGGCCATGGGATGGCTACACCTTC